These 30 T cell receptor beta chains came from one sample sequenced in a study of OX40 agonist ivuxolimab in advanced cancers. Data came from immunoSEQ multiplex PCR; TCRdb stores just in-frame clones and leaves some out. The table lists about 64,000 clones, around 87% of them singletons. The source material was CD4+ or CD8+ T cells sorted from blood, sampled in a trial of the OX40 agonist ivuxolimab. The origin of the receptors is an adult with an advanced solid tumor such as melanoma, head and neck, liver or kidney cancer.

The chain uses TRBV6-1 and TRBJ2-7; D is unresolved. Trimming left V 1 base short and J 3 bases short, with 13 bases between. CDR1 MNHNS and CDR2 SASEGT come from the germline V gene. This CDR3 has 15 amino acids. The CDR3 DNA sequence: TGTGCCAGCAGTGAAGTAGCAGGTGGGCACTACGAGCAGTACTTC. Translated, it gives CASSEVAGGHYEQYF.

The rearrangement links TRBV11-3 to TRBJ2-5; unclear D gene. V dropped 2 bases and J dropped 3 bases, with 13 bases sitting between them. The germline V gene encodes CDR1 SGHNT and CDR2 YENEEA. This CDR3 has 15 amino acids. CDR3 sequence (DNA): TGTGCCAGCAGCTTAACCTTGGGTGCAGAAGAGACCCAGTACTTC. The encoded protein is CASSLTLGAEETQYF. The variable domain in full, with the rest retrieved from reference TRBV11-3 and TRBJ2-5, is EAGVVQSPRYKIIEKKQPVAFWCNPISGHNTLYWYLQNLGQGPELLIRYENEEAVDDSQLPKDRFSAERLKGVDSTLKIQPAELGDSAVYLCASSLTLGAEETQYFGPGTRLLVL.

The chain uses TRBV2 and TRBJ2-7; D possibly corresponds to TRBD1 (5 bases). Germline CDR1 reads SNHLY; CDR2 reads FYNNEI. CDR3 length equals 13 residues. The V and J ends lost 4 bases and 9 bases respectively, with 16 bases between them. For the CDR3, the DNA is TGTGCCAGCAGTGCGTCGACAGATTTTCGGCAGTACTTC. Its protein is CASSASTDFRQYF.

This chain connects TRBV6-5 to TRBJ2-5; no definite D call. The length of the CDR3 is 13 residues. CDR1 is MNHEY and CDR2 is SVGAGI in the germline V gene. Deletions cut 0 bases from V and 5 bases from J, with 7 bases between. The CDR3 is CASSYSVEETQYF. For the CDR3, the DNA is TGTGCCAGCAGTTACTCAGTTGAGGAGACCCAGTACTTC.

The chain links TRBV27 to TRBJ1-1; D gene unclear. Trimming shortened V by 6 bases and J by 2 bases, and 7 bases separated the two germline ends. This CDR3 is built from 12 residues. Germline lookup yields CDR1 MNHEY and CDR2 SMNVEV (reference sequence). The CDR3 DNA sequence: TGTGCCAGCAGAGATAGTAACACTGAAGCTTTCTTT. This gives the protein CASRDSNTEAFF.

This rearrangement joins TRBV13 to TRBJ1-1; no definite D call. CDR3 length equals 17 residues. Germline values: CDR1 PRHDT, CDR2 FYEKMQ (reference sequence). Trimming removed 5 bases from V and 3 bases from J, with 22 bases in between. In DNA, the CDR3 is TGTGCCAGCAGCCTCGAGAGGAGGGATGTAGCTGACACTGAAGCTTTCTTT. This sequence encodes CASSLERRDVADTEAFF.

DNA of the CDR3: TGTGCCAGCAGCCGGGACAGCAACAATGAGCAGTTCTTC. Protein sequence: CASSRDSNNEQFF. The chain is built from TRBV27 and TRBJ2-1; TRBD1 matches at 7 bases. V gave up 6 bases and J gave up 5 bases; unmatched junction bases: 4. Germline values: CDR1 MNHEY, CDR2 SMNVEV (reference sequence). CDR3 length equals 13 residues.

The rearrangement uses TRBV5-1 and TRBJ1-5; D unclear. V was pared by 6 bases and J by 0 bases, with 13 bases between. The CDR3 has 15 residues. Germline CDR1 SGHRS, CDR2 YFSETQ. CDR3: CASNGRVDSNQPQHF. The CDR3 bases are TGCGCCAGCAATGGGAGGGTAGATAGCAATCAGCCCCAGCATTTT.

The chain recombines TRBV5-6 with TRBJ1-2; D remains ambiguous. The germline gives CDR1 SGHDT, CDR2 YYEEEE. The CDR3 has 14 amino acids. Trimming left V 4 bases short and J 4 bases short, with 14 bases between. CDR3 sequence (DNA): TGTGCCAGCAGCCCGGGAGGGCGCATCTATGGCTACACCTTC. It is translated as CASSPGGRIYGYTF.

The CDR3 bases are TGTGCCAGCAGCTTCTCCCCCTTGGACAGTTACTACAATGAGCAGTTCTTC. Translating it yields CASSFSPLDSYYNEQFF. V gene TRBV11-3 combines with J gene TRBJ2-1, with D perhaps matching TRBD1 (6 bases). The V gene lost 3 bases and the J gene lost 3 bases, with 18 bases spanning the gap. CDR3 length: 17 residues. CDR1 and CDR2 (germline): SGHNT, YENEEA.

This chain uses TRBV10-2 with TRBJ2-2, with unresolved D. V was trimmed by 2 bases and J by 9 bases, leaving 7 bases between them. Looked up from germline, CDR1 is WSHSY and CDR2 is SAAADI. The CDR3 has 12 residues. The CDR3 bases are TGCGCCAGCAGTGAGACACTGAGGGAGCTGTTTTTT. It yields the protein CASSETLRELFF.

Written as DNA, the CDR3 is TGTGCCAGCAGCCCGGGGGGCAATCAGCCCCAGCATTTT. Protein product: CASSPGGNQPQHF. The chain uses TRBV7-8 and TRBJ1-5; TRBD1 is a possible D gene (5 bases). CDR3 length equals 13 residues. The germline CDR1 and CDR2 sequences are SGHVS and FQNEAQ. V was shortened by 5 bases and J by 2 bases, with 7 bases between the two germline ends. Based on the CDR3 plus reference TRBV7-8 and TRBJ1-5, the full variable domain is GAGVSQSPRYKVAKRGQDVALRCDPISGHVSLFWYQQALGQGPEFLTYFQNEAQLDKSGLPSDRFFAERPEGSVSTLKIQRTQQEDSAVYLCASSPGGNQPQHFGDGTRLSIL.

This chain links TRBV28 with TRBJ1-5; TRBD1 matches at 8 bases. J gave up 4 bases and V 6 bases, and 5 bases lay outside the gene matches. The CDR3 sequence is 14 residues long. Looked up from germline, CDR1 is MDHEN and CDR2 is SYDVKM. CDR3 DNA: TGTGCCAGCAGGAGCGACAGGGGAAATCAGCCCCAGCATTTT. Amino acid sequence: CASRSDRGNQPQHF.

The CDR3 coding sequence is TGTGCCAGTAGTCCATTGGGGCTAGCGGGAGGGCCCTCCAATGAGCAGTTCTTC. It specifies CASSPLGLAGGPSNEQFF. The chain carries TRBV19 and TRBJ2-1, with 12 bases aligning to TRBD2. CDR1 and CDR2 from the germline V gene are LNHDA and SQIVND (reference sequence). The CDR3 has 18 amino acids. V dropped 5 bases and J dropped 6; count of bases not matched to a gene: 14.

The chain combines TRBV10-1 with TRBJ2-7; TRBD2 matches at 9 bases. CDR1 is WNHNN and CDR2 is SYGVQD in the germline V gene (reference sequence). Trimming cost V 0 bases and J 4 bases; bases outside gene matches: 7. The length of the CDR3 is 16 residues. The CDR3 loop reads CASSESGSSGMYEQYF. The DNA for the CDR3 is TGCGCCAGCAGTGAGTCGGGGTCTAGCGGGATGTACGAGCAGTACTTC.

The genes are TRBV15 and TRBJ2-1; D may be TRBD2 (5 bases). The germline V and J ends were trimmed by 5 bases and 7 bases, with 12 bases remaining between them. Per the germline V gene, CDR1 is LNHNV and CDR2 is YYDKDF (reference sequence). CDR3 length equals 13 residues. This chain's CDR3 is CATSDGVGNEQFF. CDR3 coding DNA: TGTGCCACCAGCGACGGGGTCGGGAATGAGCAGTTCTTC.

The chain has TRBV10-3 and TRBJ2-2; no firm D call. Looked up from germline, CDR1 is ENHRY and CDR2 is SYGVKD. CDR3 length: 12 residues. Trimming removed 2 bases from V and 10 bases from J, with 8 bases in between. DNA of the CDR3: TGTGCCATCAGTGAGCCCCCAGAGGAGCTGTTTTTT. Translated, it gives CAISEPPEELFF.

In DNA form, the CDR3 reads TGTGCCAGCAGCCATGACTCCAGCTCTGGAAACACCATATATTTT. It specifies CASSHDSSSGNTIYF. This chain uses TRBV7-2 with TRBJ1-3; D not certain. The V gene's germline CDR1 is SGHTA and CDR2 FQGNSA. This CDR3 comprises 15 residues. Trimming stripped 5 bases from V and 0 bases from J, with 11 bases between.

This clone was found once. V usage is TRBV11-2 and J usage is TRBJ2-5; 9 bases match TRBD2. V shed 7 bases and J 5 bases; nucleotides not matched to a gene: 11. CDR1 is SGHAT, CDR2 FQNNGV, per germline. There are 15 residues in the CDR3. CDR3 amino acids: CASTLRASGKETQYF. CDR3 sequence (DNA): TGTGCCAGCACCCTGCGGGCTAGCGGGAAGGAGACCCAGTACTTC.

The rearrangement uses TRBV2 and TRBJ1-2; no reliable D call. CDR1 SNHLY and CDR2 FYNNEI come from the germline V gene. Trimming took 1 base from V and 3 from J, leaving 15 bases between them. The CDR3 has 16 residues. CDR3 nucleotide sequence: TGTGCCAGCAGTGAAGTAGCAGGCCTCTTGGACTATGGCTACACCTTC. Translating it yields CASSEVAGLLDYGYTF.

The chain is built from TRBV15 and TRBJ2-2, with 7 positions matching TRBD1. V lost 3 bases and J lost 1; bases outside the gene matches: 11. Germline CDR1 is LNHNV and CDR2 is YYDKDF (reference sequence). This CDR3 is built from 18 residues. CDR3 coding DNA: TGTGCCACCAGCAGGGGACAGAGATCTAAAATGAACACCGGGGAGCTGTTTTTT. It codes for CATSRGQRSKMNTGELFF.

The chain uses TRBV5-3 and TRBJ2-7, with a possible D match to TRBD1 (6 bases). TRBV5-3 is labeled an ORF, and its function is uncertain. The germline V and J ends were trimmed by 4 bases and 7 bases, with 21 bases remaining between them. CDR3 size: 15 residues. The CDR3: CARSLRGRGLREQYF. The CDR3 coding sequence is TGTGCCAGAAGCCTTCGGGGCAGGGGCCTAAGGGAGCAGTACTTC.

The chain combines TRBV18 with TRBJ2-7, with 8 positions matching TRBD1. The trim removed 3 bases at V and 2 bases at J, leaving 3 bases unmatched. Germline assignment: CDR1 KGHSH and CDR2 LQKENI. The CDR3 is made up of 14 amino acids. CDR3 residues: CASSPRDRTYEQYF. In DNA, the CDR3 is TGTGCCAGCTCACCCCGGGACAGGACCTACGAGCAGTACTTC.

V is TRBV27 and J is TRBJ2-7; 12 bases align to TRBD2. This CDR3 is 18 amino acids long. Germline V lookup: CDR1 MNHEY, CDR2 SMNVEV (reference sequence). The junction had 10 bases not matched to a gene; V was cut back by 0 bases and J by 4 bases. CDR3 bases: TGTGCCAGCAGTTTATCGGGGGGTTTACTAGCGGGAGGATACGAGCAGTACTTC. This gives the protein CASSLSGGLLAGGYEQYF.

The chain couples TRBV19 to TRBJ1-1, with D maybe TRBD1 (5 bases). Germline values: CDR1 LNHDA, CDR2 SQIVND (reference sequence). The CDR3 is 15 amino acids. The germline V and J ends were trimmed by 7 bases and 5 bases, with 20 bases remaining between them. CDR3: CASIGIREGKTEAFF. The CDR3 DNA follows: TGTGCCAGTATCGGCATCAGGGAAGGAAAAACTGAAGCTTTCTTT.

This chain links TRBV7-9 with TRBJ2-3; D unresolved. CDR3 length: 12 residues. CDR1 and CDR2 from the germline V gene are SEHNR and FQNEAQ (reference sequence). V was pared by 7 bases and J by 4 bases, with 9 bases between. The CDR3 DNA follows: TGTGCCAGCACTTCGGTTCCAGATACGCAGTATTTT. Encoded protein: CASTSVPDTQYF.

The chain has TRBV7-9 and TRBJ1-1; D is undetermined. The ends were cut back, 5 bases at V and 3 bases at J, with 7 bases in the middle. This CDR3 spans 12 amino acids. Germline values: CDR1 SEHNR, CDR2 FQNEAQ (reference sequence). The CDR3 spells CASSPPYTEAFF. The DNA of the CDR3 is TGTGCCAGCAGCCCGCCATACACTGAAGCTTTCTTT.

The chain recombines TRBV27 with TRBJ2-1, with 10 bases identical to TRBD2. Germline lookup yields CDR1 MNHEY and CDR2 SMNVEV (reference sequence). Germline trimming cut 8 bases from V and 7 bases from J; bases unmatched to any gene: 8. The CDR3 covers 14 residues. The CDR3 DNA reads TGTGCCAGCGGCCTAGCGGGAGAGGGGAATGAGCAGTTCTTC. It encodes CASGLAGEGNEQFF.

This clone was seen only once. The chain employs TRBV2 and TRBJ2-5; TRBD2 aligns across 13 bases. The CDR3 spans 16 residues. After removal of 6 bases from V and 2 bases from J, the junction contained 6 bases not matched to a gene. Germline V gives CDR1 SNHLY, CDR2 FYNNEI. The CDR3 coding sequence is TGTGCCAGCAGATCCACGACTAGCGGGAGGCAAGAGACCCAGTACTTC. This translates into CASRSTTSGRQETQYF. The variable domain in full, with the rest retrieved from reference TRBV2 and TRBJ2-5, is EPEVTQTPSHQVTQMGQEVILRCVPISNHLYFYWYRQILGQKVEFLVSFYNNEISEKSEIFDDQFSVERPDGSNFTLKIRSTKLEDSAMYFCASRSTTSGRQETQYFGPGTRLLVL.

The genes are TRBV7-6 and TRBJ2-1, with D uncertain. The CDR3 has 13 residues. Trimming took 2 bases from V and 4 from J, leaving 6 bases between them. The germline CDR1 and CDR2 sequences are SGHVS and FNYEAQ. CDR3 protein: CASSLMGYNEQFF. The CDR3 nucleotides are TGTGCCAGCAGCTTAATGGGTTACAATGAGCAGTTCTTC.